These 21 T cell receptor beta chains were sequenced from one sample in a study of blood T cell repertoires in COVID-19. Clones were read by immunoSEQ multiplex PCR, and TCRdb kept only the in-frame ones, dropping some. The sample lists roughly 230,000 clones; approximately 80% were seen once. The source material was peripheral blood. The receptors here all came from a middle-aged man with acute or convalescent COVID-19.

The chain carries TRBV5-8 and TRBJ2-5; 9 nucleotides match TRBD1. The CDR3 covers 18 residues. The J segment lost 4 bases and the V segment lost 4 bases, leaving 17 bases of the junction unmatched. Per the germline V gene, CDR1 is SGHTS and CDR2 is YDEGEE. CDR3 sequence (DNA): TGTGCCAGCAGCCTAGGGACAGGGTCTTTCATACGGGGAGAGACCCAGTACTTC. Translation: CASSLGTGSFIRGETQYF.

This chain links TRBV10-3 with TRBJ1-5; maybe TRBD1 (6 bases). The V gene lost 1 base and the J gene lost 6 bases, with 13 bases spanning the gap. Germline V gene lookup returns CDR1 ENHRY and CDR2 SYGVKD. This CDR3 is 15 amino acids long. CDR3 in DNA: TGTGCCATCAGTGAGTACAGGGAGGGGGGTCAGCCCCAGCATTTT. Translating gives CAISEYREGGQPQHF.

The chain is built from TRBV19 and TRBJ2-1; TRBD2 agrees at 9 bases. The CDR3 contains 17 residues. V gave up 4 bases and J gave up 6 bases; unmatched junction bases: 13. The germline gives CDR1 LNHDA, CDR2 SQIVND (reference sequence). Here the CDR3 reads CASSTRQGLAFVNEQFF. CDR3 in DNA: TGTGCCAGTAGTACTCGCCAGGGACTAGCCTTCGTCAATGAGCAGTTCTTC.

The rearrangement links TRBV7-3 to TRBJ2-2; D may be TRBD1 (5 bases). Per the germline V gene, CDR1 is SGHTA and CDR2 is FQGTGA. Trimming left V 5 bases short and J 3 bases short, with 13 bases between. This CDR3 has 15 amino acids. Written as DNA, the CDR3 is TGTGCCAGCAGCCTCCAGGGTATCGACACCGGGGAGCTGTTTTTT. This gives the protein CASSLQGIDTGELFF.

The gene calls are TRBV5-1 and TRBJ2-2; D is possibly TRBD1 (6 bases). The CDR3 runs 15 residues. Germline V gives CDR1 SGHRS, CDR2 YFSETQ. The V end lost 7 bases, the J end lost 4 bases, and 17 bases lay between the germline ends. The CDR3 DNA reads TGCGCCAGCTCGGAACAGGGCGTGGGCACCGGGGAGCTGTTTTTT. This encodes CASSEQGVGTGELFF. Looking up the rest from reference TRBV5-1 and TRBJ2-2 gives the full variable domain: KAGVTQTPRYLIKTRGQQVTLSCSPISGHRSVSWYQQTPGQGLQFLFEYFSETQRNKGNFPGRFSGRQFSNSRSEMNVSTLELGDSALYLCASSEQGVGTGELFFGEGSRLTVL.

V is TRBV5-8 and J is TRBJ1-1; D is unresolved. The CDR3 is 13 residues long. Germline CDR1 is SGHTS and CDR2 is YDEGEE. V lost 1 base, J lost 1 base, and 5 bases lay in between. CDR3 in DNA: TGTGCCAGCAGCTTGACCAGGAACACTGAAGCTTTCTTT. Protein product: CASSLTRNTEAFF.

The V call is TRBV4-1, the J call TRBJ1-3; a possible D gene is TRBD1 (6 bases). Trimming pared 1 base from V and 1 base from J, leaving 11 bases between. CDR1 and CDR2 from the germline V gene are MGHRA and YSYEKL. This CDR3 has 16 amino acids. The chain's CDR3 is CASSQGWGRSGNTIYF. DNA for the CDR3: TGCGCCAGCAGCCAAGGATGGGGGCGGTCTGGAAACACCATATATTTT.

The V and J genes are TRBV29-1 and TRBJ1-1; 11 nucleotides agree with TRBD1. Germline V CDR1 and CDR2: SQVTM, ANQGSEA. Trimming at V came to 6 bases and at J to 4 bases, leaving 7 bases not matched to a gene. CDR3 size: 14 residues. CDR3: CSVLWTGGGTEAFF. In DNA form, the CDR3 reads TGCAGCGTGCTTTGGACAGGGGGCGGCACTGAAGCTTTCTTT. The full variable domain, completed using reference TRBV29-1 and TRBJ1-1, is SAVISQKPSRDICQRGTSLTIQCQVDSQVTMMFWYRQQPGQSLTLIATANQGSEATYESGFVIDKFPISRPNLTFSTLTVSNMSPEDSSIYLCSVLWTGGGTEAFFGQGTRLTVV.

V gene TRBV5-1 combines with J gene TRBJ1-2; D is perhaps TRBD1 (6 bases). Trimming shortened V by 4 bases and J by 7 bases, and 20 bases separated the two germline ends. This CDR3 has 15 residues. Germline-derived CDR1 and CDR2 are SGHRS and YFSETQ. The CDR3 nucleotides read TGCGCCAGCAGCCCTAGGGCAGGGGTAGGTGGTGGCTACACCTTC. Protein: CASSPRAGVGGGYTF.

V usage is TRBV11-2 and J usage is TRBJ2-3; 11 nucleotides match TRBD2. The CDR3 runs to 18 residues. CDR1 is SGHAT and CDR2 is FQNNGV in the germline V gene. Trimming removed 2 bases from V and 2 bases from J; junction bases left unmatched: 9. CDR3 nucleotides: TGTGCCAGCAGCTTAATGCTCCTAGCGGGAGGATACACAGATACGCAGTATTTT. It encodes CASSLMLLAGGYTDTQYF.

This sequence joins TRBV5-6 and TRBJ1-1, with D unclear. The CDR3 length is 15 residues. Germline V gene sequence: CDR1 SGHDT, CDR2 YYEEEE. V lost 0 bases and J 1 base, leaving 10 bases between the germline ends. DNA for the CDR3: TGTGCCAGCAGCTTGGTGTGGCGGCAGAACACTGAAGCTTTCTTT. It specifies CASSLVWRQNTEAFF.

J is TRBJ2-7 and V is TRBV6-2 or TRBV6-3; 9 bases agree with TRBD1. The CDR3 is made up of 13 amino acids. After removal of 5 bases from V and 9 bases from J, the junction contained 8 bases not matched to a gene. Germline V gene sequence: CDR1 MNHEY, CDR2 SVGEGT. Here the CDR3 reads CASSTGTGRPQYF. The CDR3 DNA reads TGTGCCAGCAGTACCGGGACAGGGCGGCCGCAGTACTTC.

This CDR3 is CASSQERLAGADTQYF. As DNA, the CDR3 is TGTGCCAGCAGCCAAGAAAGGTTAGCGGGAGCGGATACGCAGTATTTT. V is TRBV4-2 and J is TRBJ2-3, with 9 bases fitting TRBD2. After removal of 0 bases from V and 6 bases from J, the junction contained 7 bases not matched to a gene. The germline gives CDR1 LGHNA, CDR2 YNFKEQ. CDR3 length: 16 amino acids.

This clone appeared a few times. The V gene is TRBV10-3, the J gene TRBJ1-2; 7 bases fit TRBD1. This CDR3 is built from 15 residues. V dropped 10 bases and J dropped 4; count of bases not matched to a gene: 15. The germline gives CDR1 ENHRY, CDR2 SYGVKD. CDR3 sequence reads: CATQGTATPTYGYTF. CDR3 DNA sequence: TGTGCCACCCAGGGGACAGCCACGCCTACCTATGGCTACACCTTC.

This clone was seen a few times. V is TRBV11-2 and J is TRBJ2-2; D is possibly TRBD2 (6 bases). Per the germline V gene, CDR1 is SGHAT and CDR2 is FQNNGV. Trimming shortened V by 0 bases and J by 6 bases, and 8 bases separated the two germline ends. This CDR3 has 14 residues. The DNA for the CDR3 is TGTGCCAGCAGCTTAGATCGGGAGTCCGGGGAGCTGTTTTTT. This codes for CASSLDRESGELFF.

The chain uses TRBV7-2 and TRBJ2-7; 14 bases map to TRBD2. V lost 5 bases and J lost 6; bases outside the gene matches: 9. The V gene's germline CDR1 is SGHTA and CDR2 FQGNSA. The CDR3 sequence is 16 residues long. The CDR3 sequence: CASSPRTSGGRGEQYF. CDR3 DNA: TGTGCCAGCAGCCCTAGGACTAGCGGGGGGCGGGGCGAGCAGTACTTC.

The chain recombines TRBV7-3 with TRBJ2-7; 7 bases fit TRBD2. Unmatched junction bases numbered 11, after V lost 6 bases and J lost 3 bases. This CDR3 is 15 amino acids long. Per the germline V gene, CDR1 is SGHTA and CDR2 is FQGTGA. For the CDR3, the DNA is TGTGCCAGCAGTCCATCTAGCGGCCTACACTACGAGCAGTACTTC. This encodes CASSPSSGLHYEQYF.

CDR3 loop: CSVEGPAGPNTEAFF. The CDR3 nucleotides read TGCAGCGTTGAAGGACCCGCAGGCCCGAACACTGAAGCTTTCTTT. This rearrangement joins TRBV29-1 to TRBJ1-1; no clear D gene. V was pared by 1 base and J by 1 base, with 13 bases between. This CDR3 is 15 amino acids long. Germline V gene lookup returns CDR1 SQVTM and CDR2 ANQGSEA.

J is TRBJ2-2 and V is TRBV30; 10 nucleotides align to TRBD1. CDR3 length: 14 residues. The ends lost 8 bases at V and 2 bases at J; junction bases unmatched: 5. In germline, CDR1 is GTSNPN, CDR2 SVGIG (reference sequence). The chain's CDR3 is CAADRGLNTGELFF. The CDR3 DNA follows: TGTGCCGCCGACAGGGGGCTTAACACCGGGGAGCTGTTTTTT. The whole variable domain, remainder taken from reference TRBV30 and TRBJ2-2, is SQTIHQWPATLVQPVGSPLSLECTVEGTSNPNLYWYRQAAGRGLQLLFYSVGIGQISSEVPQNLSASRPQDRQFILSSKKLLLSDSGFYLCAADRGLNTGELFFGEGSRLTVL.

This sequence joins TRBV7-9 and TRBJ1-5; a possible D gene is TRBD1 (5 bases). V lost 3 bases, J lost 5 bases, and 11 bases lay in between. Germline CDR1 is SEHNR and CDR2 is FQNEAQ (reference sequence). This CDR3 has 14 amino acids. For the CDR3, the DNA is TGTGCCAGCAGCTTGGGGGGAGGGGATCAGCCCCAGCATTTT. Amino acid sequence: CASSLGGGDQPQHF. Full variable domain (missing parts from reference TRBV7-9 and TRBJ1-5): DTGVSQNPRHKITKRGQNVTFRCDPISEHNRLYWYRQTLGQGPEFLTYFQNEAQLEKSRLLSDRFSAERPKGSFSTLEIQRTEQGDSAMYLCASSLGGGDQPQHFGDGTRLSIL.

The gene calls are TRBV5-5 and TRBJ1-6; TRBD1 is a possible D gene (6 bases). CDR3 size: 16 residues. Germline V lookup: CDR1 SGHKS, CDR2 YYEKEE (reference sequence). Between the trimmed V and J ends, which lost 4 bases and 3 bases, there was a span of 14 bases. The CDR3 nucleotides are TGTGCCAGCAGCGGGTGGACAGACCTCTATAATTCACCCCTCCACTTT. This gives the protein CASSGWTDLYNSPLHF.